This TCR beta chain was retrieved from a study of shared clonotypes between healthy human individuals. The CDR3 is made up of 13 amino acids. CDR1 is SGHTA, CDR2 FQGTGA, per germline. V lost 0 bases and J lost 1, with 3 bases in between. Profiling relied on immunoSEQ multiplex PCR, and the TCRdb table lists in-frame clones only, not all of them. There are a few million clones in the sample; just under 95% occur only once, and more than 1.5% lies in the top ten. Terminally differentiated effector memory CD45RA+ cells were excluded by CCR7 positive selection of CD45RO-negative cells. Everyone who donated was a Caucasian adult who lived in Nashville, Tennessee.

The sequencing sample was made of naive CD8+ T cells from PBMCs. The sequence came from a man aged 18 to 29 in good health. Some clones in this sample may be carry-over from other donors' samples. The chain employs TRBV7-3 and TRBJ2-5; D gene ambiguous. The CDR3 is CASSLTAQETQYF. The CDR3 nucleotides are TGTGCCAGCAGCTTAACCGCCCAAGAGACCCAGTACTTC.